A selection of T cell receptor beta chains follows, all from one sample in a study of beta chain features in type 1 diabetes. Profiled with immunoSEQ multiplex PCR; TCRdb holds only in-frame clones, not every one. The sample comprises 500,000 to 700,000 clones, around 15% of which are singletons, and approximately 0.087% rests with the top ten. The sample comprised naive CD4+ T cells from blood. The source of these receptors is a man aged 18 to 35 in good health. Both conserved end residues are part of each CDR3.

j_call v_call cdr3_aa
TRBJ2-1 TRBV10-3 CAISGGDIRGEQFF
TRBJ1-1 TRBV7-2 CASTLTRSERGTEAFF
TRBJ1-5 TRBV19 CASSISVRGGGQPQHF
TRBJ2-5 TRBV7-9 CASSPFLAEPQETQYF
TRBJ2-2 TRBV7-8 CASTGGPNTGELFF
TRBJ2-5 TRBV7-9 CASSLATRGGLRYQETQYF
TRBJ2-4 TRBV7-9 CASSPKIAGNSKNIQYF
TRBJ2-2 TRBV6-5 CASSYGSGMRTGELFF
TRBJ1-6 TRBV27 CASSLRPGHRSPLHF
TRBJ2-2 TRBV4-3 CASSQDRDSYTGELFF
TRBJ1-5 TRBV7-9 CASSFSGYSNQPQHF
TRBJ1-2 TRBV7-9 CASSFSRGTAYF
TRBJ2-3 TRBV6-5 CASRRKDRGTDTQYF
TRBJ2-6 TRBV28 CASSFRANVLTF
TRBJ1-1 TRBV7-8 CASSQDRGWTEAFF
TRBJ1-5 TRBV4-2 CASSQGQVNQPQHF
TRBJ2-5 TRBV18 CASSTGRETQYF
TRBJ2-7 TRBV6-1 CASSLRGDEQYF
TRBJ1-2 TRBV18 CASSPDRANYGYTF
TRBJ2-6 TRBV7-3 CASSPSTSGRAAGANVLTF
TRBJ2-5 TRBV7-2 CASSFRARGYEETQYF
TRBJ2-3 TRBV6-5 CASSYSYPRTDTQYF
TRBJ2-5 TRBV6-1 CASRQGGGLLAQYF
TRBJ2-7 TRBV7-7 CASSLGPEAFYEQYF
TRBJ1-2 TRBV5-1 CASSLAVQGYGYTF
TRBJ2-6 TRBV28 CASTTSLANVLTF
TRBJ2-1 TRBV11-1 CASSSTIEQFF
TRBJ2-5 TRBV19 CASSIISAGKETQYF